This T cell receptor (beta chain) was documented in a study of post-analysis software for immune sequencing data. On the study more broadly: The cohort encompassed relapsing-remitting, secondary progressive and progressive-relapsing multiple sclerosis disease courses.

Points from the study as a whole: Comparison with controls showed significantly lower normalized Chao1 diversity in multiple sclerosis patients. Compared with controls, patients had more of about 5 TRBV segments, including TRBV5-6, TRBV5-1 and TRBV20-1.

A word on this clonotype: The antigen remains unidentified.

Unique molecular identifiers featured in each of the TCR beta cDNA libraries. Each sample of roughly 0.85 to 11 million input T cells yielded 500,000 or so cDNA molecules, so each molecule approximated one T cell. TCRdb independently ran MiXCR on the PCR reads; one entry per CDR3 protein. The sample comprises roughly 650,000 distinct CDR3 sequences, more than 50% of which are singletons, and about 11% rests with the top ten. The length of the CDR3 is 16 residues. In germline, CDR1 is GTSNPN, CDR2 SVGIG (reference sequence). This chain joins TRBV30 and TRBJ2-1, with TRBD2 identical over 10 bases. The J call could be wrong; TRBJ2-7 is a better fit for the DNA end. This TCR derives from a girl aged 2-10 years with multiple sclerosis. What was sequenced was blood. As DNA, the CDR3 is TGTGCCTGGAGGCCCCAACTAGCGGGATCCCACAATGAGCAGTACTTC. As protein: CAWRPQLAGSHNEQYF.